Listed here are 32 T cell receptor beta chains from one sample, sequenced in a study of neurological immune-mediated disorders. TCRdb passed the 5' RACE reads through MiXCR, listing each CDR3 protein once. Seen here are under 20,000 distinct CDR3 sequences, roughly 2.5% observed once, and the top ten hold under 5.5%. The sequencing input was PBMCs. The source is a woman aged 18-29 years with multiple sclerosis.

This clonotype has ten or more counts. This rearrangement joins TRBV20-1 to TRBJ2-1; perhaps TRBD2 as D (5 bases). V was shortened by 2 bases and J by 4 bases, with 12 bases between the two germline ends. The CDR3 covers 14 residues. Per germline, CDR1 DFQATT and CDR2 SNEGSKA (reference sequence). The CDR3 sequence: CSARRFAGYNEQFF. DNA of the CDR3: TGCAGTGCTAGAAGGTTCGCGGGTTACAATGAGCAGTTCTTC.

This chain connects TRBV5-1 to TRBJ2-3, with D possibly being TRBD2 (6 bases). Germline V gives CDR1 SGHRS, CDR2 YFSETQ. The CDR3 covers 15 residues. V was clipped by 1 base and J by 3 bases, with 12 bases between them. Written as DNA, the CDR3 is TGCGCCAGCAGCTTGAAGTTTCGGGGGACAGATACGCAGTATTTT. It encodes CASSLKFRGTDTQYF.

This clonotype was found many times. The V call is TRBV20-1, the J call TRBJ2-3; either TRBD1 or TRBD2 may supply D (5 bases each). V lost 1 base to trimming and J lost 3 bases, with 17 bases between them. The V gene's germline CDR1 is DFQATT and CDR2 SNEGSKA (reference sequence). The CDR3 is made up of 16 amino acids. The DNA for the CDR3 is TGCAGTGCTAGAGCCATGGGGCTGGGGGTGACAGATACGCAGTATTTT. As protein: CSARAMGLGVTDTQYF.

This clonotype was picked up many times. The rearrangement links TRBV5-1 to TRBJ1-1; D remains unclear. V shed 2 bases and J shed 1 base, with 9 bases lying between them. Germline V gene lookup returns CDR1 SGHRS and CDR2 YFSETQ. CDR3 size: 14 residues. The CDR3 loop reads CASSLVGSNTEAFF. CDR3 bases: TGCGCCAGCAGCTTAGTAGGGTCGAACACTGAAGCTTTCTTT.

This clonotype was seen repeatedly, ten times or more. V usage is TRBV20-1 and J usage is TRBJ2-7; D is possibly TRBD2 (6 bases). CDR3 length: 14 residues. The germline V gene has CDR1 DFQATT and CDR2 SNEGSKA (reference sequence). The V gene lost 3 bases and the J gene lost 2 bases, with 14 bases spanning the gap. As DNA, the CDR3 is TGCAGTGCTAGGAACAGCCGGGAGCCCTACGAGCAGTACTTC. Protein sequence: CSARNSREPYEQYF.

In its sample, this clonotype was seen a few times. The chain combines TRBV7-2 with TRBJ1-4; the D gene is possibly TRBD1 (5 bases). The CDR3 is 15 amino acids. Germline lookup yields CDR1 SGHTA and CDR2 FQGNSA. V was clipped by 5 bases and J by 8 bases, with 18 bases between them. The CDR3 sequence: CASSLGLDPWEKLFF. The DNA of the CDR3 is TGTGCCAGCAGCCTGGGACTGGACCCCTGGGAAAAACTGTTTTTT.

This clonotype appeared many times. The CDR3 loop is CAISAGSYGYTF. CDR3 in DNA: TGTGCCATCAGTGCGGGGTCTTATGGCTACACCTTC. The rearrangement joins TRBV10-3 to TRBJ1-2; no reliable D call. Trimming took 4 bases from V and 5 from J, leaving 8 bases between them. The CDR3 extends over 12 amino acids. CDR1 is ENHRY, CDR2 SYGVKD, per germline.

This clonotype has more than one count but fewer than ten. In nucleotides, the CDR3 is TGTGCCAGCAGCCTTTCGGTAAGCAATGAGCAGTTCTTC. Translation gives CASSLSVSNEQFF. This chain joins TRBV7-2 and TRBJ2-1; D is unclear. Germline V gives CDR1 SGHTA, CDR2 FQGNSA. V was trimmed by 5 bases and J by 6 bases, leaving 11 bases between them. CDR3 length: 13 amino acids.

This clonotype has at least ten counts. The chain is built from TRBV27 and TRBJ1-1, with 7 bases identical to TRBD1. This CDR3 is built from 15 residues. Germline lookup yields CDR1 MNHEY and CDR2 SMNVEV (reference sequence). Losses at the gene ends were 5 bases for V and 7 bases for J; bases not matched to a gene: 13. CDR3 in DNA: TGTGCCAGCAGTCTGAACCCGACAGGGAATCTTGAAGCTTTCTTT. It encodes CASSLNPTGNLEAFF.

In its sample, this clonotype was seen many times. The genes are TRBV7-2 and TRBJ2-1; 9 nucleotides line up with TRBD2. Looked up from germline, CDR1 is SGHTA and CDR2 is FQGNSA. J gave up 6 bases and V 2 bases, and 5 bases lay outside the gene matches. CDR3 length: 15 residues. The CDR3 DNA reads as TGTGCCAGCAGCTTACTGGGTAGCGGGAGCAATGAGCAGTTCTTC. It codes for CASSLLGSGSNEQFF.

This clonotype has at least ten counts. The CDR3 nucleotides read TGTGCCATCGGGGGGAGCTCCTACGAGCAGTACGTC. As protein: CAIGGSSYEQYV. The rearrangement links TRBV10-3 to TRBJ2-7, with D tentatively TRBD2 (6 bases). V was shortened by 8 bases and J by 0 bases, with 8 bases between the two germline ends. There are 12 residues in the CDR3. Per germline, CDR1 ENHRY and CDR2 SYGVKD.

This clonotype was picked up many times. The CDR3 region is CASSLGVTAPEAFF. The CDR3, as DNA: TGTGCCAGCAGCTTGGGTGTGACAGCTCCTGAAGCTTTCTTT. The V gene is TRBV5-6, the J gene TRBJ1-1, with D perhaps matching TRBD1 (5 bases). This CDR3 comprises 14 residues. Germline V CDR1 and CDR2: SGHDT, YYEEEE. The V and J ends lost 0 bases and 6 bases respectively, with 12 bases between them.

This clonotype was observed a handful of times. The V call is TRBV20-1, the J call TRBJ2-5, with 10 bases lining up with TRBD2. The CDR3 extends over 18 amino acids. Germline V gene lookup returns CDR1 DFQATT and CDR2 SNEGSKA (reference sequence). The V segment lost 1 base and the J segment 5 bases; nucleotides outside the gene matches: 16. For the CDR3, the DNA is TGCAGTGCTAGAGGAGTGAGCGGGGGGGCCTTGAGATCCGAGACCCAGTACTTC. Protein: CSARGVSGGALRSETQYF.

This clonotype has just a few counts. The CDR3 spells CSAKHRGLRGETQYF. As DNA, the CDR3 is TGCAGTGCCAAACACAGGGGCCTCCGTGGGGAGACCCAGTACTTC. This chain uses TRBV20-1 with TRBJ2-5; TRBD1 agrees at 7 bases. From germline, CDR1 is DFQATT and CDR2 SNEGSKA (reference sequence). V lost 6 bases to trimming and J lost 5 bases; unmatched junction nucleotides: 15. CDR3 size: 15 residues.

J is TRBJ2-1 and V is TRBV9; D is possibly TRBD1 (5 bases). This CDR3 spans 14 amino acids. V was trimmed by 3 bases and J by 5 bases, leaving 12 bases between them. CDR1 is SGDLS and CDR2 is YYNGEE in the germline V gene. CDR3 DNA sequence: TGTGCCAGCAGCGCCGAGAGCAGGGACAATGAGCAGTTCTTC. This translates into CASSAESRDNEQFF.

In this sample, this clonotype turned up many times. The V and J genes are TRBV29-1 and TRBJ2-5, with D perhaps TRBD1 or TRBD2 (6 bases each). This CDR3 comprises 16 residues. Trimming left V 1 base short and J 5 bases short, with 20 bases between. The germline V gene encodes CDR1 SQVTM and CDR2 ANQGSEA. The CDR3: CSVEGTAGGEWETQYF. The CDR3 coding sequence is TGCAGCGTTGAAGGGACAGCCGGGGGAGAATGGGAGACCCAGTACTTC. The full variable domain, with the rest looked up from reference TRBV29-1 and TRBJ2-5, is SAVISQKPSRDICQRGTSLTIQCQVDSQVTMMFWYRQQPGQSLTLIATANQGSEATYESGFVIDKFPISRPNLTFSTLTVSNMSPEDSSIYLCSVEGTAGGEWETQYFGPGTRLLVL.

The chain couples TRBV5-1 to TRBJ1-4, with 8 bases matching TRBD1. With V trimmed by 2 bases and J by 7 bases, 7 bases remained unmatched. The V gene's germline CDR1 is SGHRS and CDR2 YFSETQ. The CDR3 runs to 15 residues. The CDR3 region has the DNA TGCGCCAGCAGCTTACGGACAGGGTCAGGTGAAAAACTGTTTTTT. Translating gives CASSLRTGSGEKLFF.

This clonotype was observed at least ten times. The chain uses TRBV29-1 and TRBJ2-2, with 11 bases aligning to TRBD1. With V trimmed by 7 bases and J by 5 bases, 6 bases remained unmatched. The CDR3 is made up of 14 amino acids. CDR1 and CDR2 (germline): SQVTM, ANQGSEA. CDR3 sequence reads: CSASGTGGTGELFF. The CDR3 DNA is TGCAGCGCCTCCGGGACAGGGGGTACCGGGGAGCTGTTTTTT.

Ten or more counts support this clonotype. The chain uses TRBV7-9 and TRBJ2-7, with TRBD2 identical over 10 bases. This CDR3 spans 15 amino acids. V lost 3 bases, J lost 2 bases, and 4 bases stayed unmatched. Germline V CDR1 and CDR2: SEHNR, FQNEAQ (reference sequence). The CDR3 DNA follows: TGTGCCAGCAGCTTTTCTAGCGGGGGAACCTACGAGCAGTACTTC. It encodes CASSFSSGGTYEQYF. The full variable domain, rest sourced from reference TRBV7-9 and TRBJ2-7, is DTGVSQNPRHKITKRGQNVTFRCDPISEHNRLYWYRQTLGQGPEFLTYFQNEAQLEKSRLLSDRFSAERPKGSFSTLEIQRTEQGDSAMYLCASSFSSGGTYEQYFGPGTRLTVT.

This clonotype was recorded at least ten times. The rearrangement links TRBV5-1 to TRBJ1-2; D is perhaps TRBD1 (5 bases). From germline, CDR1 is SGHRS and CDR2 YFSETQ. The CDR3 is made up of 16 amino acids. The V end was cut by 2 bases, the J end by 2 bases, with 16 bases between. The CDR3 protein is CASSFQGGGANYGYTF. CDR3 coding DNA: TGCGCCAGCAGCTTCCAGGGTGGTGGTGCCAACTATGGCTACACCTTC.

The table lists this clonotype with many counts. The rearrangement joins TRBV28 to TRBJ1-5; a weak D match, TRBD1 (5 bases). The CDR3 is made up of 11 amino acids. V was shortened by 3 bases and J by 10 bases, with 7 bases between the two germline ends. Looked up from germline, CDR1 is MDHEN and CDR2 is SYDVKM. The CDR3 here is CASSLTVPQHF. The CDR3 DNA reads as TGTGCCAGCAGTTTGACAGTTCCCCAGCATTTT.

There are many counts of this clonotype. The chain couples TRBV4-3 to TRBJ2-1, with 10 bases identical to TRBD2. The J segment lost 7 bases and the V segment lost 0 bases, leaving 6 bases of the junction unmatched. Per the germline V gene, CDR1 is LGHNA and CDR2 is YSLEER. CDR3 length equals 16 residues. This CDR3 is CASSQDSQREGNEQFF. The CDR3 DNA reads as TGCGCCAGCAGCCAAGATAGCCAGCGGGAGGGAAATGAGCAGTTCTTC.

This clonotype was recorded at least ten times. The V call is TRBV5-1, the J call TRBJ2-7, with D hard to call. CDR3 length: 11 amino acids. V was pared by 5 bases and J by 6 bases, with 9 bases between. Germline CDR1 is SGHRS and CDR2 is YFSETQ. The CDR3 spells CASRHLREQYV. In DNA form, the CDR3 reads TGCGCCAGCAGACACCTCCGCGAGCAGTACGTC.

This clonotype was counted at least ten times. The gene calls are TRBV10-3 and TRBJ2-1, with D tentatively TRBD2 (5 bases). The V and J ends lost 7 bases and 9 bases respectively, with 16 bases between them. Germline loops: CDR1 ENHRY, CDR2 SYGVKD. The CDR3 is 13 residues long. CDR3 residues: CAIIRDPGGEQFF. The CDR3 DNA reads as TGTGCCATCATTCGGGATCCGGGTGGTGAGCAGTTCTTC.

Many counts were recorded for this clonotype. The chain combines TRBV12-3 or TRBV12-4 with TRBJ1-2, with no clear D. This CDR3 region has 12 residues. Trimming pared 4 bases from V and 6 bases from J, leaving 9 bases between. CDR3 bases: TGTGCCAGCAGTTCCGGGCCTAATGGCTACACCTTC. It translates to CASSSGPNGYTF.

This clonotype was recorded many times. CDR3 DNA sequence: TGTGCCACCCGGGACAGGGGTGACAATCAGCCCCAGCATTTT. Encoded protein: CATRDRGDNQPQHF. The rearrangement links TRBV6-5 to TRBJ1-5, with 10 bases aligning to TRBD1. This CDR3 comprises 14 residues. After removal of 10 bases from V and 3 bases from J, the junction contained 6 bases not matched to a gene. Germline V gene data show CDR1 as MNHEY and CDR2 as SVGAGI.

This clonotype was picked up many times. The chain combines TRBV9 with TRBJ1-3; weak D call: TRBD1 (6 bases). The V gene lost 4 bases and the J gene lost 6 bases, with 11 bases spanning the gap. This CDR3 has 13 amino acids. Germline loops: CDR1 SGDLS, CDR2 YYNGEE. The CDR3 sequence: CASSTSGENTIYF. CDR3 coding DNA: TGTGCCAGCAGCACCTCAGGGGAAAACACCATATATTTT.

At least ten counts were recorded for this clonotype. The chain uses TRBV10-3 and TRBJ2-7, with a tentative D call TRBD2 (7 bases). CDR1 ENHRY and CDR2 SYGVKD come from the germline V gene. This CDR3 comprises 16 residues. V lost 3 bases and J 6 bases, leaving 21 bases between the germline ends. The CDR3 nucleotides are TGTGCCATCAGTGACCACGACTTTATTGGGGGGGCCGAGCAGTACGTC. It encodes CAISDHDFIGGAEQYV.

This clonotype has at least ten counts. This sequence joins TRBV20-1 and TRBJ2-1; D possibly corresponds to TRBD2 (6 bases). Trimming stripped 0 bases from V and 2 bases from J, with 11 bases between. Germline V CDR1 and CDR2: DFQATT, SNEGSKA (reference sequence). CDR3 size: 15 residues. The CDR3 sequence is CSARDVAGTYNEQFF. Here the CDR3 DNA reads TGCAGTGCTAGAGATGTCGCGGGAACCTACAATGAGCAGTTCTTC.

The chain is built from TRBV12-3 or TRBV12-4 and TRBJ1-5; 9 positions match TRBD1. After removal of 6 bases from V and 6 bases from J, the junction contained 9 bases not matched to a gene. The CDR3 spans 15 residues. DNA of the CDR3: TGTGCCAGCAGGGCCACAGGGGGCAGGGGTCAGCCCCAGCATTTT. It specifies CASRATGGRGQPQHF.

This clonotype was found many times. The chain uses TRBV9 and TRBJ2-3, with a tentative D call TRBD2 (6 bases). CDR1 is SGDLS, CDR2 YYNGEE, per germline. V was shortened by 0 bases and J by 1 base, with 12 bases between the two germline ends. The CDR3 has 16 amino acids. The CDR3 sequence: CASSVDGSGRTDTQYF. The CDR3 nucleotides read TGTGCCAGCAGCGTAGATGGGAGCGGGCGCACAGATACGCAGTATTTT. Using reference TRBV9 and TRBJ2-3 for the parts outside the CDR3, the full variable domain is DSGVTQTPKHLITATGQRVTLRCSPRSGDLSVYWYQQSLDQGLQFLIQYYNGEERAKGNILERFSAQQFPDLHSELNLSSLELGDSALYFCASSVDGSGRTDTQYFGPGTRLTVL.

This clonotype came up many times. V and J are TRBV5-6 and TRBJ2-1; 11 bases align to TRBD2. CDR1 SGHDT and CDR2 YYEEEE come from the germline V gene. The CDR3 runs to 16 residues. After removal of 2 bases from V and 4 bases from J, the junction contained 5 bases not matched to a gene. Here the CDR3 reads CASSLELAGEYNEQFF. CDR3 nucleotides: TGTGCCAGCAGCTTAGAACTAGCGGGGGAGTACAATGAGCAGTTCTTC.